This is a list of T cell receptor beta chains from one sample in a study of tumor and adjacent non-tumor tissue in lung cancer. MiXCR, applied by TCRdb to the multiplex PCR reads, yields one record per CDR3 protein. The data hold about 140,000 distinct CDR3 sequences, with 60% to 70% observed a single time. Material for sequencing was lung tumor tissue. Receptors originate from a man aged 55 to 70 with small cell lung cancer. Each CDR3 is given with its conserved first and last residue. The order of the fields is V gene, clone size, D gene, J gene, CDR3 DNA, CDR3 protein. A D gene is named only where the DNA matches it firmly. Clone size is shown for a subset of rows, as once, few, many or a class of expanded clone.

TRBV6-6	few	-	TRBJ2-3	TGTGCCAGCCGGGGCCACGATCGAGGCACAGATACGCAGTATTTT	CASRGHDRGTDTQYF
TRBV12-3/TRBV12-4	-	TRBD1	TRBJ1-1	TGTGTCAGCAGTCCAGGACAGGGCGGCACTGAAGCTTTCTTT	CVSSPGQGGTEAFF
TRBV20-1	-	-	TRBJ1-5	TGCAGTGCTAAGTCCAAGGGAGGACGGAGCAATCAGCACCAGCATTTT	CSAKSKGGRSNQHQHF
TRBV28	-	-	TRBJ1-2	TGTGCCAGCAGTTTTAGGGGGATAGGGACCGGTGGCTACACCTTC	CASSFRGIGTGGYTF
TRBV5-1	-	-	TRBJ1-1	TGCGCCAGCAGCTTGGTCCCCGGGGATTACACTGAAGCTTTCTTT	CASSLVPGDYTEAFF
TRBV11-2	-	-	TRBJ1-2	TGTGCCATCAGCTTAGTACGGAACTATGGCTACACGTTC	CAISLVRNYGYTF
TRBV29-1	many	-	TRBJ2-3	TGCAGCGTTGACGGCAACACAGATACGCAGTATTTT	CSVDGNTDTQYF
TRBV20-1	many	-	TRBJ1-1	TGCAGTGCTAGAACAACAGCTAACACTGAAGCTTTCTTT	CSARTTANTEAFF
TRBV30	many	-	TRBJ1-1	TGTGCCTGGAGTGTATTTAGGCGGACTGAAGCTTTCTTT	CAWSVFRRTEAFF
TRBV5-1	-	TRBD1	TRBJ1-2	TGCGTCAGCACCCAACAGGGGCAGGTTGGTTACACCTTC	CVSTQQGQVGYTF
TRBV11-2	-	-	TRBJ2-1	TGTGCCAGCAGCGCCTTAGCGGCCCACAATGAGCAGTTCTTC	CASSALAAHNEQFF
TRBV29-1	few	-	TRBJ2-3	TGCAGCGTTCGTTTGAACGCAGGGGCAGATACGCAGTATTTT	CSVRLNAGADTQYF
TRBV6-1	once	-	TRBJ2-3	TGTGTCAGCAGTGTAGGCCGGGATCGCGGCACAGATACACAGTATTTT	CVSSVGRDRGTDTQYF
TRBV12-3/TRBV12-4	-	-	TRBJ2-2	TGTGCCAGGAGTCGAGTGAACACCGGGGAGCTGTTTTTT	CARSRVNTGELFF
TRBV24-1	-	TRBD1	TRBJ2-5	TGTGCCACCAGTGACACCGGGACAGGGGACCAAGAGACCCAGTACTTC	CATSDTGTGDQETQYF
TRBV20-1	-	TRBD2	TRBJ2-1	TGCAGTACTAGCGAGAGGGTCTCCTACAATGAGCAGTTCTTC	CSTSERVSYNEQFF
TRBV12-3/TRBV12-4	-	-	TRBJ1-1	TGTGCCAGCAGCCCTCCGACAGTGCACAGGCGAACTGAAGCTTTCTTT	CASSPPTVHRRTEAFF
TRBV5-1	-	-	TRBJ2-3	TGCGCCAACGGAGGATCTAGCAGGAGGGCCGGGGATAGGCAGTATTTT	CANGGSSRRAGDRQYF
TRBV11-2	-	-	TRBJ2-2	TGTACCAGCAGCTTACGTACTCCAGGGACCGGGGAGCTGTTTTTT	CTSSLRTPGTGELFF
TRBV6-2/TRBV6-3	-	-	TRBJ2-7	TGTGCCAGCAGTTATAAGGGGACCTGCGAGCAGTACTTC	CASSYKGTCEQYF
TRBV20-1	-	TRBD2	TRBJ2-3	TGCAGTGCTACCCGGACTAGCGGGAGTCTAGATACGCAGTATTTT	CSATRTSGSLDTQYF
TRBV11-2	-	-	TRBJ2-1	TGTGCCAGCAAGTTAGAGGCAGGGTTGGTTGAGCAGTTCTTC	CASKLEAGLVEQFF
TRBV6-5	-	-	TRBJ2-7	TGTGCCAGCAGTATCCAGGAGGGATCCTACGAGCAGTATTTC	CASSIQEGSYEQYF
TRBV6-2/TRBV6-3	-	-	TRBJ1-3	TGTGCCAGCGATTACTCGGGACGCCTCTCTGGAAACACCATATATTTT	CASDYSGRLSGNTIYF
TRBV29-1	-	-	TRBJ1-4	TGCAGCGTCGCCAGAAGGGGTGCAACTAATGAAAAACTGTTTTTT	CSVARRGATNEKLFF
TRBV6-5	-	TRBD1	TRBJ2-6	TGTGCCAGCAGTGGGGGACAGATATTGTCGGGGGCCAACGTCCTGACTTTC	CASSGGQILSGANVLTF
TRBV11-1	-	-	TRBJ2-1	TGTACCGGCATCTTAGACAATGAGCAGTTCTTC	CTGILDNEQFF
TRBV5-1	-	-	TRBJ1-2	TGCGCCATCAGCTTGGAACAGAACGGCTATGGCTACACCTTC	CAISLEQNGYGYTF
TRBV11-1	once	TRBD1	TRBJ2-7	TGTGCCAGCAGTGGACAGGGGTGCATGCAGTACTTC	CASSGQGCMQYF